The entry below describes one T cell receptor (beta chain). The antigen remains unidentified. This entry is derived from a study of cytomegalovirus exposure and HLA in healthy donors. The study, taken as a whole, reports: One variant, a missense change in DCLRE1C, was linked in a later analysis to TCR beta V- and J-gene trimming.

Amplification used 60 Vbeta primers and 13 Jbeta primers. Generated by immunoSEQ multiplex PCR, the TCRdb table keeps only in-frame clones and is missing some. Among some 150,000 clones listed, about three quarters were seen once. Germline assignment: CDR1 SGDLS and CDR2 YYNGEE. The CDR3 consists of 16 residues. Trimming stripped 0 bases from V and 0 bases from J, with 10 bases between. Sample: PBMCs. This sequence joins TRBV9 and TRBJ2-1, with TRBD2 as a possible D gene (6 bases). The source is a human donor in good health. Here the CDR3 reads CASSVVGTGSYNEQFF. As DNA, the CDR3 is TGTGCCAGCAGCGTAGTTGGGACTGGCTCCTACAATGAGCAGTTCTTC.